This T cell receptor beta chain was found in a study of CD4 T cells in relation to SARS-CoV-2 and coronaviruses. Trimming pared 2 bases from V and 6 bases from J, leaving 10 bases between. From germline, CDR1 is SGDLS and CDR2 YYNGEE. The CDR3 is made up of 13 amino acids. Unexposed donor CD4+ T cells date from about 2011-2018, before the COVID-19 pandemic. CD4+ T cells were isolated from the cells after more than 8 days of culture. This clone occurred once. Its target is unknown. The table came from immunoSEQ multiplex PCR; TCRdb's copy has only in-frame clones and leaves some out. This table has 20,000 to 25,000 clones, 70% to 80% appearing once.

This TCR was recovered from a human donor in good health. The specimen was CD4+ T cells from PBMCs, cultured in vitro. The chain couples TRBV9 to TRBJ2-3; D may correspond to TRBD1 or TRBD2 (5 bases each). CDR3 protein: CASSVGPGDTQYF. Written as DNA, the CDR3 is TGTGCCAGCAGCGTGGGACCCGGTGATACGCAGTATTTT.